Below are 6 T cell receptor beta chains sequenced from a single sample in a study of blood T cell repertoires in COVID-19. Profiled with immunoSEQ multiplex PCR; TCRdb holds only in-frame clones, not every one. The sample lists about 140,000 clones, around nine tenths occurring once. The material sequenced was peripheral blood. The origin of the receptors is a woman in her fifties or sixties with acute or convalescent COVID-19.

The rearrangement links TRBV6-5 to TRBJ2-1; 7 positions agree with TRBD1. Germline CDR1 is MNHEY and CDR2 is SVGAGI. The CDR3 contains 14 residues. Trimming at V came to 4 bases and at J to 3 bases, leaving 3 bases not matched to a gene. This CDR3 is CASSSGTVYNEQFF. CDR3 nucleotides: TGTGCCAGCAGTTCCGGGACAGTCTACAATGAGCAGTTCTTC.

The chain couples TRBV7-2 to TRBJ2-6, with a possible D match to TRBD1 (5 bases). Germline CDR1 SGHTA, CDR2 FQGNSA. The CDR3 consists of 17 residues. V dropped 3 bases and J dropped 1 base, with 13 bases sitting between them. CDR3 sequence: CASSFTGLGSGANVLTF. The CDR3 DNA sequence: TGTGCCAGCAGCTTTACAGGCTTAGGGTCTGGGGCCAACGTCCTGACTTTC.

The V and J genes are TRBV9 and TRBJ2-7; perhaps TRBD1 as D (7 bases). This CDR3 has 14 residues. Per germline, CDR1 SGDLS and CDR2 YYNGEE. V dropped 3 bases and J dropped 4 bases, with 14 bases sitting between them. Here the CDR3 reads CASSATGRTYEQYF. CDR3 DNA: TGTGCCAGCAGCGCGACAGGGAGGACTTACGAGCAGTACTTC.

The V gene is TRBV6-5, the J gene TRBJ1-2, with 10 bases aligning to TRBD1. The CDR3 covers 14 residues. Germline-derived CDR1 and CDR2 are MNHEY and SVGAGI. The ends lost 2 bases at V and 8 bases at J; junction bases unmatched: 5. CDR3 DNA sequence: TGTGCCAGCAGTTACGGGACAGGGGCTCGGGGCTACACCTTC. Its translation is CASSYGTGARGYTF.

V gene TRBV28 combines with J gene TRBJ1-6; D perhaps matches TRBD1 (6 bases). CDR1 and CDR2 (germline): MDHEN, SYDVKM. V dropped 2 bases and J dropped 0 bases, with 14 bases sitting between them. The CDR3 has 18 residues. CDR3 bases: TGTGCCAGCAGTTTACGTCAGGGGCCCAGCTCCTATAATTCACCCCTCCACTTT. It yields the protein CASSLRQGPSSYNSPLHF.

The chain carries TRBV7-9 and TRBJ1-3, with a possible D match to TRBD1 (5 bases). This CDR3 spans 14 amino acids. The germline gives CDR1 SEHNR, CDR2 FQNEAQ (reference sequence). With 8 bases removed from V and 4 bases from J, the gap between germline ends came to 15 bases. Here the CDR3 reads CASRSPGPGNTIYF. CDR3 DNA sequence: TGTGCCAGCCGAAGTCCAGGGCCAGGAAACACCATATATTTT.